The next 32 T cell receptor beta chains were all read from a single sample in a study of T cell responses to AZD1222 COVID-19 vaccine. Clones were read by immunoSEQ multiplex PCR, and TCRdb kept only the in-frame ones, dropping some. The data contain approximately 110,000 clones, roughly 84% of them singletons. This material consisted of peripheral blood, taken on day 0 of AZD1222 vaccination. These receptor sequences come from an adult in good health.

The V gene is TRBV30, the J gene TRBJ1-2; perhaps TRBD1 as D (6 bases). The CDR3 sequence is 12 residues long. V was shortened by 2 bases and J by 7 bases, with 11 bases between the two germline ends. Germline CDR1 is GTSNPN and CDR2 is SVGIG (reference sequence). CDR3 amino acids: CAWSRARGGYTF. CDR3 bases: TGTGCCTGGAGTCGGGCCAGGGGTGGCTACACCTTC.

In DNA, the CDR3 is TGTGCCAGCAGTCTCGGACAGGGGGGCACTGAAGCTTTCTTT. It translates to CASSLGQGGTEAFF. The rearrangement joins TRBV28 to TRBJ1-1; 10 bases agree with TRBD1. This CDR3 contains 14 residues. Looked up from germline, CDR1 is MDHEN and CDR2 is SYDVKM. With 5 bases clipped from V and 4 bases from J, the junction kept 4 bases outside the gene matches.

This chain joins TRBV28 and TRBJ1-4; D possibly corresponds to TRBD1 (5 bases). The V end was cut by 6 bases, the J end by 5 bases, with 10 bases between. This CDR3 has 13 residues. CDR1 and CDR2 from the germline V gene are MDHEN and SYDVKM. The CDR3 spells CASSRDGNEKLFF. Written as DNA, the CDR3 is TGTGCCAGCAGCCGGGACGGGAATGAAAAACTGTTTTTT.

This sequence joins TRBV6-5 and TRBJ1-1; D uncertain. Germline CDR1 reads MNHEY; CDR2 reads SVGAGI. This CDR3 has 13 amino acids. The V gene lost 0 bases and the J gene lost 5 bases, with 7 bases spanning the gap. This chain's CDR3 is CASSYSRETEAFF. The CDR3 nucleotides are TGTGCCAGCAGTTACTCGCGTGAGACTGAAGCTTTCTTT.

This rearrangement joins TRBV6-5 to TRBJ2-7; TRBD1 matches 8 bases. The CDR3 runs 15 residues. Per germline, CDR1 MNHEY and CDR2 SVGAGI. Losses at the gene ends were 5 bases for V and 2 bases for J; bases not matched to a gene: 8. CDR3 in amino acids: CASSHLTGGAYEQYF. CDR3 sequence (DNA): TGTGCCAGCAGTCATCTAACAGGGGGAGCCTACGAGCAGTACTTC.

This clone was seen only a few times. The chain recombines TRBV10-3 with TRBJ1-5; 7 nucleotides align to TRBD1. The CDR3 sequence is 14 residues long. Germline V gives CDR1 ENHRY, CDR2 SYGVKD. V lost 7 bases and J lost 2; bases outside the gene matches: 5. Written as DNA, the CDR3 is TGTGCCATCAACCCGACAGGGCGCAATCAGCCCCAGCATTTT. It codes for CAINPTGRNQPQHF.

The chain couples TRBV10-2 to TRBJ2-5; 7 bases line up with TRBD2. CDR3 size: 13 residues. Germline CDR1 and CDR2: WSHSY and SAAADI. V shed 8 bases and J 4 bases; nucleotides not matched to a gene: 7. CDR3 region: CASGTIFPETQYF. The CDR3 DNA is TGCGCCAGCGGGACTATATTTCCAGAGACCCAGTACTTC.

This clone came up once. This specimen includes other DNA sequences encoding the same CDR3. The chain uses TRBV24-1 and TRBJ1-5; D not certain. Trimming pared 2 bases from V and 6 bases from J, leaving 4 bases between. CDR1 is KGHDR and CDR2 is SFDVKD in the germline V gene. This CDR3 region has 12 residues. The CDR3 nucleotides read TGTGCCACCAGTGATTCGGGTCAGCCCCAGCATTTT. This gives the protein CATSDSGQPQHF.

The chain has TRBV2 and TRBJ1-2, with TRBD1 matching 7 bases. Germline lookup yields CDR1 SNHLY and CDR2 FYNNEI. The V gene end was trimmed by 6 bases and the J gene end by 6 bases; junction bases not matched to a gene: 7. This CDR3 contains 13 residues. CDR3 region: CASRPGQIDGYTF. In DNA, the CDR3 is TGTGCCAGCAGGCCGGGACAGATCGATGGCTACACCTTC.

The CDR3 loop is CASSWGTSNQPQHF. The CDR3 DNA reads TGTGCCAGCAGCTGGGGGACAAGCAATCAGCCCCAGCATTTT. The chain couples TRBV7-9 to TRBJ1-5; weak D call: TRBD1 (6 bases). Trimming took 4 bases from V and 1 from J, leaving 8 bases between them. Germline lookup yields CDR1 SEHNR and CDR2 FQNEAQ (reference sequence). The CDR3 contains 14 residues.

V usage is TRBV5-1 and J usage is TRBJ2-1; 7 nucleotides match TRBD1. CDR1 and CDR2 (germline): SGHRS, YFSETQ. J was trimmed by 4 bases and V by 4 bases; bases with no gene match: 8. The CDR3 covers 15 residues. The CDR3 sequence is CASSQPGQTYNEQFF. The CDR3 DNA reads as TGCGCCAGCAGCCAACCGGGACAGACTTACAATGAGCAGTTCTTC.

This chain joins TRBV6-5 and TRBJ1-1; D may be TRBD1 (5 bases). Trimming stripped 4 bases from V and 5 bases from J, with 20 bases between. Germline CDR1 is MNHEY and CDR2 is SVGAGI. The CDR3 extends over 16 amino acids. In nucleotides, the CDR3 is TGTGCCAGCAGTTCCCGCCAAACGAGGGGAAGGACTGAAGCTTTCTTT. Translating it yields CASSSRQTRGRTEAFF.

The J gene is TRBJ1-1, the V gene TRBV11-2; 7 bases fit TRBD1. The CDR3 sequence is 15 residues long. With 2 bases clipped from V and 2 bases from J, the junction kept 5 bases outside the gene matches. Per germline, CDR1 SGHAT and CDR2 FQNNGV. The CDR3, as DNA: TGTGCCAGCAGCTTAATGACAGGGAGAAACACTGAAGCTTTCTTT. Protein product: CASSLMTGRNTEAFF.

This chain connects TRBV29-1 to TRBJ1-1, with D hard to call. Trimming cost V 7 bases and J 1 base, with 10 bases left between them. Germline V gene lookup returns CDR1 SQVTM and CDR2 ANQGSEA. The CDR3 spans 12 residues. CDR3 sequence: CSAGRANTEAFF. The CDR3 nucleotides read TGCAGCGCGGGAAGGGCGAACACTGAAGCTTTCTTT. Together with reference TRBV29-1 and TRBJ1-1, the CDR3 gives the full variable domain: SAVISQKPSRDICQRGTSLTIQCQVDSQVTMMFWYRQQPGQSLTLIATANQGSEATYESGFVIDKFPISRPNLTFSTLTVSNMSPEDSSIYLCSAGRANTEAFFGQGTRLTVV.

The chain employs TRBV7-6 and TRBJ1-1; D is possibly TRBD1 (5 bases). Between the trimmed V and J ends, which lost 5 bases and 4 bases, there was a span of 11 bases. Germline assignment: CDR1 SGHVS and CDR2 FNYEAQ. The CDR3 is 13 amino acids. Here the CDR3 reads CASSPGTRTEAFF. CDR3 DNA sequence: TGTGCCAGCAGCCCAGGGACGCGCACTGAAGCTTTCTTT.

The rearrangement links TRBV9 to TRBJ2-7; D is ambiguous. The CDR3 spans 14 residues. Germline CDR1 SGDLS, CDR2 YYNGEE. V was pared by 3 bases and J by 0 bases, with 10 bases between. CDR3 residues: CASSATGSSYEQYF. CDR3 sequence (DNA): TGTGCCAGCAGCGCGACCGGGTCCTCCTACGAGCAGTACTTC. Full variable domain (rest looked up from reference TRBV9 and TRBJ2-7): DSGVTQTPKHLITATGQRVTLRCSPRSGDLSVYWYQQSLDQGLQFLIQYYNGEERAKGNILERFSAQQFPDLHSELNLSSLELGDSALYFCASSATGSSYEQYFGPGTRLTVT.

This sequence joins TRBV5-4 and TRBJ2-7; 7 bases align to TRBD1. V lost 5 bases and J lost 2; bases outside the gene matches: 4. This CDR3 has 13 amino acids. Germline V gene data show CDR1 as SGHNT and CDR2 as YYREEE (reference sequence). Here the CDR3 reads CASRLQGAYEQYF. Written as DNA, the CDR3 is TGTGCCAGCAGACTTCAGGGGGCCTACGAGCAGTACTTC.

The chain recombines TRBV9 with TRBJ1-3, with 8 bases fitting TRBD1. V shed 3 bases, J shed 3 bases, and the junction held 5 bases outside the gene matches. The CDR3 loop spans 15 amino acids. Looked up from germline, CDR1 is SGDLS and CDR2 is YYNGEE. In nucleotides, the CDR3 is TGTGCCAGCAGCGCACCCGGGACAGGTGGAAACACCATATATTTT. It encodes CASSAPGTGGNTIYF.

This chain uses TRBV6-5 with TRBJ1-2, with 7 bases identical to TRBD1. V trimming: 6 bases; J trimming: 3 bases; junction bases outside the gene matches: 4. Germline assignment: CDR1 MNHEY and CDR2 SVGAGI. The CDR3 extends over 13 amino acids. CDR3 protein: CASSLDRDYGYTF. In DNA form, the CDR3 reads TGTGCCAGCAGCTTAGACAGGGACTATGGCTACACCTTC.

The chain recombines TRBV7-8 with TRBJ2-1; 7 bases align to TRBD2. With V trimmed by 0 bases and J by 8 bases, 7 bases remained unmatched. The CDR3 spans 15 residues. The V gene's germline CDR1 is SGHVS and CDR2 FQNEAQ. As DNA, the CDR3 is TGTGCCAGCAGCTTAGCGGGAGGGCTGAGGGATGAGCAGTTCTTC. It encodes CASSLAGGLRDEQFF.

The genes are TRBV5-6 and TRBJ2-4, with D perhaps matching TRBD1 or TRBD2 (5 bases each). Germline lookup yields CDR1 SGHDT and CDR2 YYEEEE. This CDR3 has 15 amino acids. The germline V and J ends were trimmed by 2 bases and 6 bases, with 15 bases remaining between them. DNA of the CDR3: TGTGCCAGCAGCTTATACGACAGAGGGTTAAACATTCAGTACTTC. Translated: CASSLYDRGLNIQYF.

This chain links TRBV28 with TRBJ1-1; unclear D gene. This CDR3 spans 13 amino acids. The V end was cut by 2 bases, the J end by 4 bases, with 8 bases between. Germline loops: CDR1 MDHEN, CDR2 SYDVKM. CDR3 nucleotides: TGTGCCAGCAGTTTAGCGGTGAGCACTGAAGCTTTCTTT. Its translation: CASSLAVSTEAFF. Full variable domain (remainder filled in from reference TRBV28 and TRBJ1-1): DVKVTQSSRYLVKRTGEKVFLECVQDMDHENMFWYRQDPGLGLRLIYFSYDVKMKEKGDIPEGYSVSREKKERFSLILESASTNQTSMYLCASSLAVSTEAFFGQGTRLTVV.

The chain is built from TRBV27 and TRBJ1-1, with D possibly matching TRBD1 (6 bases). Germline lookup yields CDR1 MNHEY and CDR2 SMNVEV (reference sequence). There are 16 residues in the CDR3. V lost 6 bases, J lost 1 base, and 18 bases lay in between. The DNA for the CDR3 is TGTGCCAGCAGCCGAAGGGGGGCAAGTTCGAACACTGAAGCTTTCTTT. It specifies CASSRRGASSNTEAFF.

This clone has a handful of counts. The chain carries TRBV2 and TRBJ2-7, with 9 bases identical to TRBD2. Germline values: CDR1 SNHLY, CDR2 FYNNEI. The CDR3 runs to 12 residues. With 6 bases clipped from V and 4 bases from J, the junction kept 1 base outside the gene matches. CDR3 residues: CASRGLAYEQYV. Here the CDR3 DNA reads TGTGCCAGCAGGGGACTAGCTTACGAGCAGTACGTC.

The V and J genes are TRBV4-1 and TRBJ1-2, with 7 bases that match TRBD1. The CDR3 is 16 residues long. V dropped 0 bases and J dropped 5; count of bases not matched to a gene: 9. The germline gives CDR1 MGHRA, CDR2 YSYEKL. The CDR3 spells CASSQDGSGGSYGYTF. CDR3 DNA sequence: TGCGCCAGCAGCCAAGATGGGTCAGGGGGTTCTTATGGCTACACCTTC.

The rearrangement uses TRBV20-1 and TRBJ1-1, with D unresolved. The CDR3 has 10 residues. CDR1 is DFQATT, CDR2 SNEGSKA, per germline (reference sequence). For the CDR3, the DNA is TGCAGCTTCCCCGTGGGAAAAGCTTTCTTT. Protein: CSFPVGKAFF.

V is TRBV25-1 and J is TRBJ1-2; possibly TRBD1 for D (5 bases). Trimming removed 2 bases from V and 3 bases from J, with 10 bases in between. This CDR3 comprises 14 residues. In germline, CDR1 is MGHDK, CDR2 SYGVNS. For the CDR3, the DNA is TGTGCCAGCAGTGAAGGGATCAGGGACTATGGCTACACCTTC. This translates into CASSEGIRDYGYTF.

The chain is built from TRBV11-3 and TRBJ2-3; 7 bases fit TRBD2. Germline V gene lookup returns CDR1 SGHNT and CDR2 YENEEA. Losses at the gene ends were 5 bases for V and 2 bases for J; bases not matched to a gene: 4. The CDR3 consists of 14 residues. The CDR3 DNA follows: TGTGCCAGCAGCGTAGGGAGGGCCACAGATACGCAGTATTTT. The encoded protein is CASSVGRATDTQYF. The whole variable domain, remainder taken from reference TRBV11-3 and TRBJ2-3, is EAGVVQSPRYKIIEKKQPVAFWCNPISGHNTLYWYLQNLGQGPELLIRYENEEAVDDSQLPKDRFSAERLKGVDSTLKIQPAELGDSAVYLCASSVGRATDTQYFGPGTRLTVL.

This chain joins TRBV5-1 and TRBJ1-5; D call uncertain. Germline values: CDR1 SGHRS, CDR2 YFSETQ. With 0 bases removed from V and 6 bases from J, the gap between germline ends came to 13 bases. This CDR3 region has 15 residues. The CDR3 sequence is CASSLGAGSGQPQHF. The DNA of the CDR3 is TGCGCCAGCAGCTTGGGAGCCGGGTCAGGTCAGCCCCAGCATTTT.

The rearrangement links TRBV7-3 to TRBJ1-1; D is uncertain. The CDR3 has 17 residues. Per the germline V gene, CDR1 is SGHTA and CDR2 is FQGTGA. V lost 1 base and J lost 3, with 18 bases in between. The CDR3 reads CASSLKCSTSLYTEAFF. CDR3 coding DNA: TGTGCCAGCAGCTTAAAGTGCAGTACCTCCCTTTACACTGAAGCTTTCTTT. The full variable domain, its missing parts supplied by reference TRBV7-3 and TRBJ1-1, is GAGVSQTPSNKVTEKGKYVELRCDPISGHTALYWYRQSLGQGPEFLIYFQGTGAADDSGLPNDRFFAVRPEGSVSTLKIQRTERGDSAVYLCASSLKCSTSLYTEAFFGQGTRLTVV.

The chain couples TRBV9 to TRBJ1-6; D is perhaps TRBD1 (6 bases). Deletions cut 3 bases from V and 5 bases from J, with 12 bases between. The CDR3 has 15 residues. Germline values: CDR1 SGDLS, CDR2 YYNGEE. The DNA of the CDR3 is TGTGCCAGCAGCGGACAGGTCCTTAATAATTCACCCCTCCACTTT. This encodes CASSGQVLNNSPLHF.

The chain recombines TRBV5-1 with TRBJ2-3; 7 nucleotides align to TRBD1. Germline V gene lookup returns CDR1 SGHRS and CDR2 YFSETQ. After removal of 2 bases from V and 6 bases from J, the junction contained 18 bases not matched to a gene. The CDR3 is made up of 18 amino acids. The CDR3 loop reads CASSLIAGTATIGDTQYF. The DNA of the CDR3 is TGCGCCAGCAGCTTAATCGCCGGGACAGCCACGATAGGGGATACGCAGTATTTT. Drawing the rest from reference TRBV5-1 and TRBJ2-3, the complete variable domain is KAGVTQTPRYLIKTRGQQVTLSCSPISGHRSVSWYQQTPGQGLQFLFEYFSETQRNKGNFPGRFSGRQFSNSRSEMNVSTLELGDSALYLCASSLIAGTATIGDTQYFGPGTRLTVL.